The clone carrying this T cell receptor beta chain was picked up many times. The entry originates in a study of early T cells in non-severe SARS-CoV-2 infection. One entry per CDR3 protein results from TCRdb running MiXCR on the 5' RACE reads. The sample gives 66,000 or so distinct CDR3 sequences, under 15% of which show up once; over 6.5% is in the top ten. The receptor's source is an adult who was a healthcare worker with PCR-confirmed SARS-CoV-2 infection or an uninfected control (not recorded which). Specimen: whole blood.

CDR3 DNA: TGTGCCAGCAGTCGCGTGGGACAGGGGGCTCGACAGCCCCAGCATTTT. Amino acids: CASSRVGQGARQPQHF. This chain joins TRBV28 and TRBJ1-5, with 12 bases fitting TRBD1. The CDR3 contains 16 residues. Losses at the gene ends were 5 bases for V and 7 bases for J; bases not matched to a gene: 9. Germline assignment: CDR1 MDHEN and CDR2 SYDVKM.